The entry below describes one T cell receptor (beta chain). The record originates from a study of blood T cell repertoires in COVID-19. Across the whole study: Samples came from the United States, Italy and Spain, spanning acute and convalescent COVID-19. Sources were T cells, B-cell-depleted T cells, or PBMCs; the material itself was cDNA or gDNA.

Per the original methods: Amplification of reference gene primers provided the estimated nucleated cell counts. The protocol was immunoSEQ multiplex PCR, while the TCRdb copy is restricted to in-frame clones and leaves out a portion. The DNA was the basis for D and trimming; V, J and clone size are from that table. The repertoire consists of roughly 280,000 clones, with 80% to 90% occurring once and the leading ten covering approximately 11%. The origin of this receptor is a woman aged 65 to 85 with acute or convalescent COVID-19. The sample comprised peripheral blood.

DNA for the CDR3: TGTGCCAGCAGTGAACGGGACAGATACACCGGGGAGCTGTTTTTT. This sequence encodes CASSERDRYTGELFF. V usage is TRBV25-1 and J usage is TRBJ2-2, with 7 positions matching TRBD1. Germline V gene lookup returns CDR1 MGHDK and CDR2 SYGVNS. The CDR3 totals 15 residues. The trim removed 2 bases at V and 3 bases at J, leaving 3 bases unmatched.